The 16 T cell receptor beta chains below come from one sample, sequenced in a study of regulatory T cells in long-lasting Graves disease. Noted time point: newly diagnosed GD, antithyroid drugs for less than 3 months. PBMC RNA served as the TCR library source. Assembly of TCR beta libraries relied on iRepertoire HTBI primers together with Arm-PCR of CDR3 regions. From the multiplex PCR reads, TCRdb called clonotypes with MiXCR, one entry per CDR3 protein. The data contain roughly 500,000 distinct CDR3 sequences, 13% of them seen just once; the ten biggest clones take up about 10%. The same sample was also studied in work on T cells in Graves' hyperthyroidism and ophthalmopathy.

The material sequenced was peripheral blood mononuclear cells (PBMCs), taken at new diagnosis, from a patient treated with antithyroid drugs. The receptors were gathered from a man between 25 and 39 years old with Graves disease.

There are many counts of this clonotype. The V and J genes are TRBV7-9 and TRBJ2-7, with D unresolved. V shed 6 bases and J shed 5 bases, with 11 bases lying between them. This CDR3 comprises 12 residues. Germline V lookup: CDR1 SEHNR, CDR2 FQNEAQ (reference sequence). CDR3 bases: TGTGCCAGCAGTCAAAGCTGGAACGAGCAGTACTTC. Translation: CASSQSWNEQYF. Complete variable domain (other parts from reference TRBV7-9 and TRBJ2-7): DTGVSQNPRHKITKRGQNVTFRCDPISEHNRLYWYRQTLGQGPEFLTYFQNEAQLEKSRLLSDRFSAERPKGSFSTLEIQRTEQGDSAMYLCASSQSWNEQYFGPGTRLTVT.

For this clonotype: Since the CDR3 does not end with the conserved phenylalanine or tryptophan, this likely comes from a read error. The chain links TRBV20-1 to TRBJ2-7; D is tentatively TRBD1 or TRBD2 (5 bases each). The CDR3 spans 13 residues. Germline V CDR1 and CDR2: DFQATT, SNEGSKA (reference sequence). V dropped 6 bases and J dropped 0 bases, with 12 bases sitting between them. CDR3 amino acids: CSAGRGFSYEQYL. DNA for the CDR3: TGCAGTGCCGGTCGGGGCTTCTCCTACGAGCAGTACCTC.

This clonotype was observed at least ten times. Here the CDR3 reads CSALRGWRMETEQFF. As DNA, the CDR3 is TGCAGTGCCCTCAGGGGTTGGAGAATGGAAACTGAGCAGTTCTTC. The chain is built from TRBV20-1 and TRBJ2-1; a possible D gene is TRBD1 (6 bases). Germline V gene lookup returns CDR1 DFQATT and CDR2 SNEGSKA (reference sequence). Trimming stripped 6 bases from V and 9 bases from J, with 24 bases between. The CDR3 contains 15 residues.

The rearrangement uses TRBV11-2 and TRBJ2-1; 8 nucleotides match TRBD2. The CDR3 is 16 amino acids. Per germline, CDR1 SGHAT and CDR2 FQNNGV. Trimming removed 5 bases from V and 0 bases from J; junction bases left unmatched: 6. Written as DNA, the CDR3 is TGTGCCAGCAGCCTATTAGCGGGACACTCCTACAATGAGCAGTTCTTC. Translating it yields CASSLLAGHSYNEQFF. Full variable domain (rest looked up from reference TRBV11-2 and TRBJ2-1): EAGVAQSPRYKIIEKRQSVAFWCNPISGHATLYWYQQILGQGPKLLIQFQNNGVVDDSQLPKDRFSAERLKGVDSTLKIQPAKLEDSAVYLCASSLLAGHSYNEQFFGPGTRLTVL.

Here the CDR3 reads CASSWGLAGAGEGTGELFF. The CDR3 DNA is TGTGCCAGCAGCTGGGGACTAGCGGGAGCGGGAGAAGGTACCGGGGAGCTGTTTTTT. V usage is TRBV11-2 and J usage is TRBJ2-2, with 14 bases aligning to TRBD2. The germline gives CDR1 SGHAT, CDR2 FQNNGV. V lost 4 bases and J lost 5; bases outside the gene matches: 12. The CDR3 runs 19 residues.

This clonotype was found a few times. The CDR3 protein is CASSLAGGSNEKLFF. The DNA of the CDR3 is TGTGCCAGCAGCTTGGCTGGGGGTTCTAATGAAAAACTGTTTTTT. This chain connects TRBV7-9 to TRBJ1-4; perhaps TRBD1 as D (5 bases). The CDR3 runs 15 residues. V was trimmed by 3 bases and J by 3 bases, leaving 11 bases between them. Germline V gene lookup returns CDR1 SEHNR and CDR2 FQNEAQ (reference sequence).

The rearrangement links TRBV6-5 to TRBJ1-3; tentative D call: TRBD1 (6 bases). CDR1 and CDR2 (germline): MNHEY, SVGAGI. The CDR3 covers 15 residues. V dropped 1 base and J dropped 1 base, with 8 bases sitting between them. The CDR3 nucleotides read TGTGCCAGCAGTTACTGGAGGGGGTCTGGAAACACCATATATTTT. Translated, it gives CASSYWRGSGNTIYF.

This clonotype was seen many times. J is TRBJ2-7 and V is TRBV10-3; TRBD1 agrees at 7 bases. This CDR3 region has 17 residues. Germline CDR1 is ENHRY and CDR2 is SYGVKD. J lost 3 bases, V lost 6 bases, and 17 bases had no gene match. The CDR3 here is CAIRSGTADSGGYEQYF. In DNA form, the CDR3 reads TGTGCCATCAGATCCGGGACAGCCGACTCAGGGGGCTACGAGCAGTACTTC.

Many counts were recorded for this clonotype. The chain recombines TRBV10-3 with TRBJ2-3; D is uncertain. Germline CDR1 reads ENHRY; CDR2 reads SYGVKD. The length of the CDR3 is 14 residues. Trimming removed 9 bases from V and 4 bases from J, with 17 bases in between. The CDR3 nucleotides are TGTGCCATTCGAATTTCGCCCTCCTCAGATACGCAGTATTTT. Amino acid sequence: CAIRISPSSDTQYF.

This clonotype was picked up many times. V usage is TRBV12-3 or TRBV12-4 and J usage is TRBJ2-6; D may be TRBD1 (6 bases). The CDR3 runs 16 residues. The ends were cut back, 7 bases at V and 0 bases at J, with 13 bases in the middle. The CDR3 here is CASTLAGVSGANVLTF. Written as DNA, the CDR3 is TGTGCCAGCACCCTGGCAGGGGTCTCTGGGGCCAACGTCCTGACTTTC.

This clonotype was picked up many times. The chain combines TRBV24-1 with TRBJ2-3; TRBD2 matches 7 bases. Trimming took 3 bases from V and 0 from J; bases not matched to a gene: 5. The CDR3 runs 16 residues. Germline V gene data show CDR1 as KGHDR and CDR2 as SFDVKD. The CDR3 here is CATSDRKAGSTDTQYF. The CDR3 coding sequence is TGTGCCACCAGTGATAGAAAAGCGGGGAGCACAGATACGCAGTATTTT.

CDR3 residues: CASSRHLDGLRGNQPQHF. The CDR3, as DNA: TGTGCCAGCAGCCGCCACCTGGACGGACTTAGGGGGAATCAGCCCCAGCATTTT. V and J are TRBV13 and TRBJ1-5, with a weak D call TRBD1 (6 bases). The germline V gene encodes CDR1 PRHDT and CDR2 FYEKMQ (reference sequence). CDR3 length equals 18 residues. The V end was cut by 5 bases, the J end by 4 bases, with 24 bases between. The whole variable domain, filled in from reference TRBV13 and TRBJ1-5, reads AAGVIQSPRHLIKEKRETATLKCYPIPRHDTVYWYQQGPGQDPQFLISFYEKMQSDKGSIPDRFSAQQFSDYHSELNMSSLELGDSALYFCASSRHLDGLRGNQPQHFGDGTRLSIL.

Of note for this clonotype: The junction differs from germline at one of its ends, possibly a read error. This sequence joins TRBV5-1 and TRBJ2-7; 9 nucleotides agree with TRBD1. The CDR3 runs to 14 residues. Germline CDR1 and CDR2: SGHRS and YFSETQ. The CDR3 protein is CAGSGGQGPYEQYF. Here the CDR3 DNA reads TGCGCCGGCAGCGGAGGACAGGGGCCCTACGAGCAGTACTTC.

The chain uses TRBV30 and TRBJ2-7; 9 nucleotides align to TRBD1. Per germline, CDR1 GTSNPN and CDR2 SVGIG (reference sequence). The CDR3 length is 17 residues. Trimming removed 0 bases from V and 5 bases from J; junction bases left unmatched: 14. The CDR3 protein is CAWSVRDRGTLSHEQYF. The CDR3 region has the DNA TGTGCCTGGAGTGTACGCGACAGGGGGACGCTTTCCCACGAGCAGTACTTC.

This clonotype has a count of ten or more. DNA for the CDR3: TGTGCCACCAGCCAAGGACGCCTTGAAAAACTGTTTTTT. This codes for CATSQGRLEKLFF. V usage is TRBV15 and J usage is TRBJ1-4; no definite D call. The CDR3 sequence is 13 residues long. Trimming took off 5 bases at V and 7 bases at J, with 11 bases between the two ends. Per germline, CDR1 LNHNV and CDR2 YYDKDF (reference sequence).

In this sample, this clonotype turned up a few times. This chain joins TRBV3-1 and TRBJ2-5; tentative D call: TRBD1 (5 bases). CDR3 length: 13 residues. The V end lost 8 bases, the J end lost 5 bases, and 15 bases lay between the germline ends. Per germline, CDR1 LGHDT and CDR2 YNNKEL (reference sequence). CDR3 region: CASVRVAGETQYF. The DNA for the CDR3 is TGTGCCAGCGTTCGGGTGGCAGGGGAGACCCAGTACTTC.